Each of the 19 T cell receptor beta chains below was sequenced from the same sample in a study of T cells in Graves' hyperthyroidism and ophthalmopathy. The CDR3 regions of TCR beta were amplified from RNA transcripts. Researchers ran a first-round RT-PCR on the TCR CDR3 using the HTBI primer set. One entry per CDR3 protein results from TCRdb running MiXCR on the multiplex PCR reads. The sample records hundreds of thousands of distinct CDR3 sequences, roughly 50% being singletons. Sequenced material: peripheral blood or thyroid tissue (not recorded which). The receptor source for this set is a woman between 18 and 29 years old with Graves' hyperthyroidism.

This clonotype was counted a single time. The CDR3 sequence: CASSSQGGGRTGELFF. DNA of the CDR3: TGTGCCAGCAGCAGTCAGGGGGGGGGCCGGACCGGGGAGCTGTTTTTT. This rearrangement joins TRBV10-3 to TRBJ2-2, with D perhaps matching TRBD1 or TRBD2 (7 bases each). This CDR3 is 16 amino acids long. CDR1 and CDR2 (germline): ENHRY, SYGVKD. The V and J ends lost 10 bases and 5 bases respectively, with 23 bases between them.

The V and J genes are TRBV19 and TRBJ1-1, with D possibly matching TRBD1 (6 bases). Germline values: CDR1 LNHDA, CDR2 SQIVND (reference sequence). V dropped 8 bases and J dropped 6 bases, with 16 bases sitting between them. The CDR3 spans 13 residues. The CDR3 coding sequence is TGTGCCAGTGGACCCACAGGGTTCTCTGAAGCTTTCTTT. Its translation: CASGPTGFSEAFF.

The V call is TRBV24-1, the J call TRBJ1-5; TRBD1 aligns across 7 bases. Germline CDR1 KGHDR, CDR2 SFDVKD. This CDR3 spans 17 amino acids. The V gene end was trimmed by 4 bases and the J gene end by 4 bases; junction bases not matched to a gene: 12. The CDR3, as DNA: TGTGCCACCAGTGACGCGGGGCCGGGACAGTCGAATCAGCCCCAGCATTTT. This translates into CATSDAGPGQSNQPQHF.

The CDR3 region is CASTTGQRNQPQHF. CDR3 DNA sequence: TGTGCCAGTACCACGGGACAACGGAATCAGCCCCAGCATTTT. This rearrangement joins TRBV19 to TRBJ1-5; tentatively, D is TRBD1 (6 bases). Germline CDR1 reads LNHDA; CDR2 reads SQIVND (reference sequence). Trimming cost V 7 bases and J 4 bases, with 14 bases left between them. The CDR3 spans 14 residues.

The rearrangement uses TRBV29-1 and TRBJ1-2; D uncertain. V gave up 1 base and J gave up 11 bases, with 11 bases separating them. The CDR3 covers 11 residues. The germline CDR1 and CDR2 sequences are SQVTM and ANQGSEA. In DNA form, the CDR3 reads TGCAGCGTTGAAGTCGAGGCGATTTACACCTTC. Its protein is CSVEVEAIYTF.

The chain links TRBV7-8 to TRBJ2-2; D might be TRBD2 (6 bases). The germline CDR1 and CDR2 sequences are SGHVS and FQNEAQ. The V and J ends lost 5 bases and 4 bases respectively, with 20 bases between them. The CDR3 is made up of 17 amino acids. Written as DNA, the CDR3 is TGTGCCAGCAGCCAAGGAGGTCTAGCGTCCTCCACCGGGGAGCTGTTTTTT. Amino acid sequence: CASSQGGLASSTGELFF.

For the CDR3, the DNA is TGTGCCACCAGCGCTGGGACAGCTGCAACTAATGAAAAACTGTTTTTT. It specifies CATSAGTAATNEKLFF. The V call is TRBV15, the J call TRBJ1-4; the match to TRBD1 covers 7 bases. Germline CDR1 LNHNV, CDR2 YYDKDF (reference sequence). V shed 5 bases, J shed 0 bases, and the junction held 6 bases outside the gene matches. The CDR3 has 16 residues.

This rearrangement joins TRBV7-2 to TRBJ2-5; unclear D gene. The ends were cut back, 5 bases at V and 5 bases at J, with 9 bases in the middle. CDR1 and CDR2 (germline): SGHTA, FQGNSA. CDR3 length: 12 amino acids. CDR3 coding DNA: TGTGCCAGCAGCCAAAGCACGGAGACCCAGTACTTC. Translated, it gives CASSQSTETQYF.

This clonotype was recorded a few times. The chain employs TRBV7-9 and TRBJ1-1, with 11 bases matching TRBD1. Germline lookup yields CDR1 SEHNR and CDR2 FQNEAQ (reference sequence). This CDR3 region has 18 residues. Trimming took 5 bases from V and 1 from J; bases not matched to a gene: 12. The CDR3 DNA reads TGTGCCAGCAGCCCGTCCCCCCGGGACAGGGGGAGGAACACTGAAGCTTTCTTT. This gives the protein CASSPSPRDRGRNTEAFF.

V gene TRBV29-1 combines with J gene TRBJ2-7, with 7 bases matching TRBD1. This CDR3 region has 16 residues. The germline gives CDR1 SQVTM, CDR2 ANQGSEA. The trim removed 3 bases at V and 3 bases at J, leaving 14 bases unmatched. In DNA form, the CDR3 reads TGCAGCGTTGATGGGGACAGCCTGGGGTATGGCTACGAGCAGTACTTC. Translation: CSVDGDSLGYGYEQYF.

This chain uses TRBV6-2 or TRBV6-3 with TRBJ1-2; D is perhaps TRBD1 (5 bases). This CDR3 has 16 residues. Trimming removed 0 bases at V and 7 bases at J, with 18 bases between. Germline V lookup: CDR1 MNHEY, CDR2 SVGEGT. In DNA form, the CDR3 reads TGTGCCAGCAGTTACTCGGGCGGAGAAGTAGGGGCTGGCTACACCTTC. It translates to CASSYSGGEVGAGYTF.

This clonotype was counted a few times. The J gene is TRBJ1-4, the V gene TRBV9; D is ambiguous. Per germline, CDR1 SGDLS and CDR2 YYNGEE. This CDR3 comprises 15 residues. The germline V and J ends were trimmed by 4 bases and 7 bases, with 17 bases remaining between them. CDR3 sequence: CASSPREGGGEKLFF. CDR3 in DNA: TGTGCCAGCAGCCCTCGGGAGGGTGGCGGTGAAAAACTGTTTTTT.

The gene calls are TRBV24-1 and TRBJ2-5; maybe TRBD2 (5 bases). The end of the DNA fits TRBJ2-1 better, so the J call may be wrong. The germline CDR1 and CDR2 sequences are KGHDR and SFDVKD. The CDR3 spans 13 residues. The CDR3 DNA is TGTGCCACCAGTGATTACGTGGGAGATGAGCAGTTCTTC. Translated, it gives CATSDYVGDEQFF.

This clonotype came up a few times. This chain uses TRBV9 with TRBJ2-7; maybe TRBD1 (6 bases). V was trimmed by 0 bases and J by 2 bases, leaving 9 bases between them. There are 14 residues in the CDR3. From germline, CDR1 is SGDLS and CDR2 YYNGEE. CDR3 amino acids: CASSVDRETYEQYF. The CDR3 bases are TGTGCCAGCAGCGTAGACAGGGAGACCTACGAGCAGTACTTC.

V usage is TRBV5-4 and J usage is TRBJ2-5; 9 nucleotides agree with TRBD2. Germline V gene lookup returns CDR1 SGHNT and CDR2 YYREEE (reference sequence). The length of the CDR3 is 16 residues. The J segment lost 2 bases and the V segment lost 0 bases, leaving 5 bases of the junction unmatched. The CDR3: CASSLGLAGKQETQYF. CDR3 in DNA: TGTGCCAGCAGCTTGGGGCTAGCGGGGAAGCAAGAGACCCAGTACTTC.

This chain connects TRBV20-1 to TRBJ2-5, with a possible D match to TRBD1 (7 bases). V was trimmed by 3 bases and J by 4 bases, leaving 15 bases between them. Per the germline V gene, CDR1 is DFQATT and CDR2 is SNEGSKA (reference sequence). The CDR3 has 14 residues. The CDR3 sequence is CSASERQGGETQYF. In DNA, the CDR3 is TGCAGTGCTAGCGAGAGACAGGGAGGAGAGACCCAGTACTTC.

This rearrangement joins TRBV19 to TRBJ2-7; tentative D call: TRBD2 (5 bases). CDR1 is LNHDA and CDR2 is SQIVND in the germline V gene (reference sequence). V was pared by 8 bases and J by 0 bases, with 11 bases between. The CDR3 has 13 residues. The CDR3 loop reads CASEGRDSYEQYF. Written as DNA, the CDR3 is TGTGCCAGTGAAGGGAGAGACTCCTACGAGCAGTACTTC.

The chain joins TRBV19 to TRBJ1-2, with D uncertain. This CDR3 region has 11 residues. CDR1 is LNHDA, CDR2 SQIVND, per germline (reference sequence). Deletions cut 1 base from V and 8 bases from J, with 5 bases between. The CDR3 DNA follows: TGTGCCAGTAGTATAGCGGGAGGCTACACCTTC. Translating it yields CASSIAGGYTF.

This clonotype was found many times. The chain joins TRBV7-9 to TRBJ1-4; possibly TRBD1 for D (6 bases). This CDR3 has 14 amino acids. CDR1 is SEHNR, CDR2 FQNEAQ, per germline (reference sequence). V lost 1 base and J 13 bases, leaving 16 bases between the germline ends. In DNA, the CDR3 is TGTGCCAGCAGCTTAGGGGTCGAGGGACATCCACTGTTTTTT. It codes for CASSLGVEGHPLFF.